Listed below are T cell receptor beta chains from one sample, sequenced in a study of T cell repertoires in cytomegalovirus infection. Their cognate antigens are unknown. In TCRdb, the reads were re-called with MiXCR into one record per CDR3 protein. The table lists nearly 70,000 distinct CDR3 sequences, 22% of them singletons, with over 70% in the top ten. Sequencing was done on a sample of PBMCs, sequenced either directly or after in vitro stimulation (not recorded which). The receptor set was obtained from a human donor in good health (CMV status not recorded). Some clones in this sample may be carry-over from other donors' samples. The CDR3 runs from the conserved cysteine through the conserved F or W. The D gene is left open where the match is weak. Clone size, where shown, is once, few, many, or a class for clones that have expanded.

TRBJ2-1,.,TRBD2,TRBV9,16,TGTGCCAGCAGCGTTGTAGCGGGGAGCTCCTACAATGAGCAGTTCTTC,CASSVVAGSSYNEQFF
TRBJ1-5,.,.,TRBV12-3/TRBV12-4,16,TGTGCCAGCAGTTTAACCCGCCCGGGGAACAATCAGCCCCAGCATTTT,CASSLTRPGNNQPQHF
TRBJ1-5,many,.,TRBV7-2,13,TGTGCCAGCAGCCTATGGGCCTATCAGCCCCAGCATTTT,CASSLWAYQPQHF
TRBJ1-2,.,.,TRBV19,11,TGTGCCAGTAGCTCAGGGTTTGGCTACACCTTC,CASSSGFGYTF
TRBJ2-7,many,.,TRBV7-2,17,TGTGCCAGCAGCTTAGCCGGGGGTGGAGGGATGTACTACGAGCAGTACTTC,CASSLAGGGGMYYEQYF
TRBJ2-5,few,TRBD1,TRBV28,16,TGTGCCAGCAGGCGTCGGACAGGCGTGCCCTGGGAGACCCAGTACTTC,CASRRRTGVPWETQYF
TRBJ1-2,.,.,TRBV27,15,TGTGCCAGCAGTCTGATGGCCAACCAAAACTATGGCTACACCTTC,CASSLMANQNYGYTF
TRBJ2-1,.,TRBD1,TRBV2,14,TGTGCCAGCAAGGTGGGACAGGGATCGTATGAGCAGTTCTTC,CASKVGQGSYEQFF
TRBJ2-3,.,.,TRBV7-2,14,TGTGCCAGCAGCCCCGGCGGGGGCACAGATACGCAGTATTTT,CASSPGGGTDTQYF
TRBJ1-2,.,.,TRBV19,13,TGTGCCAGTGGTGGGGTCCCTTCTTATGGCTACACCTTC,CASGGVPSYGYTF
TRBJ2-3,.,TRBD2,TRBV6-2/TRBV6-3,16,TGTGCCAGCAGCTACGGACTAGCGGGAGTTGCAGATACGCAGTATTTT,CASSYGLAGVADTQYF
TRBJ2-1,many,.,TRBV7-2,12,TGTGCCAGCAGTCCCCGGGGACGTCGGCAGTTCTTC,CASSPRGRRQFF
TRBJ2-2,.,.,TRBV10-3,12,TGTGCCATCAATGATTACACCGGGGAGCTGTTTTTT,CAINDYTGELFF
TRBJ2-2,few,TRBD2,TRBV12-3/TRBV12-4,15,TGTGCCAGCAGTCGAGGACTAGCGGTCACCGGGGAGCTGTTTTTT,CASSRGLAVTGELFF
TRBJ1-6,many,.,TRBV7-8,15,TGTGCCAGCAGCTTAGCGCAGGGGTCGGGTTCACCCCTCCACTTT,CASSLAQGSGSPLHF
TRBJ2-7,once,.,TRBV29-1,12,TGCAGCGTAAGGAGGGGGGATTACGAGCAGTACTTC,CSVRRGDYEQYF
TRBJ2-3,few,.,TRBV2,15,TGTGCCAGCAACACGGGCCGACTAAGCACAGATACGCAGTATTTT,CASNTGRLSTDTQYF
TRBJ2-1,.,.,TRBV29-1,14,TGCAGCGTTTCCCGGGACACAGACACCAATGAGCAGTTCTTC,CSVSRDTDTNEQFF
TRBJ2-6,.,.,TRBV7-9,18,TGTGCCAGCAGCTTAGATGCAGGGGTACTGTCTGGGGCCAACGTCCTGACTTTC,CASSLDAGVLSGANVLTF
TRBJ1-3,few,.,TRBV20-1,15,TGCAGTGCTCCCACAGCGCCCGGGGCAGGAAACACCATATATTTT,CSAPTAPGAGNTIYF
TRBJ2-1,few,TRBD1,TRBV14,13,TGTGCCAGCAGCCCGGTCGACGGGACAGCGCAGTTCTTC,CASSPVDGTAQFF
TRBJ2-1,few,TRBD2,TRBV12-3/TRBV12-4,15,TGTGCCAGCAGACGCAAGCGGGAGGGCACCAATGAGCAGTTCTTC,CASRRKREGTNEQFF
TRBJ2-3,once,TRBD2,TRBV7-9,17,TGTACCAGCAGCTTTACCGGGACTAGCGGGGTTACAGATACGCAGTATTTT,CTSSFTGTSGVTDTQYF
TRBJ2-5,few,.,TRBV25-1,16,TGTGCCAGCAGTGAATATAATCGGCCTCAGCGAGAGACCCAGTACTTC,CASSEYNRPQRETQYF
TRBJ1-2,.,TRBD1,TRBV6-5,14,TGTGCCAGCAGTTACTCTTCCAGGGGGTATGGCTACACCTTC,CASSYSSRGYGYTF
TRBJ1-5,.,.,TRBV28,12,TGTGCCAGCAGGAGTAGCAATCAGCCCCAGCATTTT,CASRSSNQPQHF
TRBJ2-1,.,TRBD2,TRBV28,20,TGTGCCAGCAGTAACCTAGGTGGTAGCGGGAGGGCCAGGTCCTACAATGAGCAGTTCTTC,CASSNLGGSGRARSYNEQFF
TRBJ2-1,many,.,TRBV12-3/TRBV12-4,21,TGTGCCAGCAGTTTAGGCGGAGACAGGAGGATCGTCCCGGAGGTGTACAATGAGCAGTTCTTC,CASSLGGDRRIVPEVYNEQFF
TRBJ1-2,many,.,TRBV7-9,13,TGTGCCAGCAGCTTAGCGTCGGGGATTGGCTACACCTTC,CASSLASGIGYTF
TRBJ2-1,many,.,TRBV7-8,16,TGTGCCAGCAGCTCCTCCCGGGGGTACAGCGGGAATGAGCAGTTCTTC,CASSSSRGYSGNEQFF
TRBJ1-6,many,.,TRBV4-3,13,TGCGCCAGCAGCCCGGAGAATAATTCACCCCTCCACTTT,CASSPENNSPLHF